This T cell receptor beta chain was sequenced during a study of technical replicates of blood from several donors. The protocol was immunoSEQ multiplex PCR, while the TCRdb copy is restricted to in-frame clones and leaves out a portion. Found here are about 89,000 clones, around 95% of them singletons; the top ten hold around 0.23%. The CDR3 extends over 17 amino acids. CDR1 is MNHEY and CDR2 is SMNVEV in the germline V gene (reference sequence). With V trimmed by 2 bases and J by 9 bases, 10 bases remained unmatched. The receptor comes from a human donor in good health. The sequencing sample was made of T cells isolated from PBMCs. This rearrangement joins TRBV27 to TRBJ2-2; 12 bases match TRBD2. The CDR3 nucleotides are TGTGCCAGCAGTTTACAACTAGCGGGGGGCGTCCGAAGGGAGCTGTTTTTT. Amino acid sequence: CASSLQLAGGVRRELFF.